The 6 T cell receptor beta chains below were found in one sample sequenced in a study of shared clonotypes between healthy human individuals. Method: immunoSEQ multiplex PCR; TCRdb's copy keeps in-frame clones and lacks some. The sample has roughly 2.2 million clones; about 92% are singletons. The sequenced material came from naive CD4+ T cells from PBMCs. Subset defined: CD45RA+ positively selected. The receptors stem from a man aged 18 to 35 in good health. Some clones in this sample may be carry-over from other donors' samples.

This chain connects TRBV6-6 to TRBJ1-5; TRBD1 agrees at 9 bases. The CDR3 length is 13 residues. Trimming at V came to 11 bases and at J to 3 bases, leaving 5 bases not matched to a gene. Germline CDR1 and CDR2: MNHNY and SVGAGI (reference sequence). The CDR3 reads CAAGDRVNQPQHF. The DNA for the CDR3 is TGTGCCGCGGGGGACAGGGTCAATCAGCCCCAGCATTTT.

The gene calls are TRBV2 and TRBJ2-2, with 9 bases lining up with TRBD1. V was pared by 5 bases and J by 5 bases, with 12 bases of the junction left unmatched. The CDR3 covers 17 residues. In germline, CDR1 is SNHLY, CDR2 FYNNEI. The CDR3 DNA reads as TGTGCCAGCAGTTTGTCGGGGACAGGGACGGGGACCGGGGAGCTGTTTTTT. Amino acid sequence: CASSLSGTGTGTGELFF.

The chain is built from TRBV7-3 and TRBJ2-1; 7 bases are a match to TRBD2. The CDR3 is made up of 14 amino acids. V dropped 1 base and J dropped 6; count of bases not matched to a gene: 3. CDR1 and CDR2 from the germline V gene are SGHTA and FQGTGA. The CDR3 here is CASSLSGSSNEQFF. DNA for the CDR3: TGTGCCAGCAGCTTAAGCGGGAGTAGCAATGAGCAGTTCTTC.

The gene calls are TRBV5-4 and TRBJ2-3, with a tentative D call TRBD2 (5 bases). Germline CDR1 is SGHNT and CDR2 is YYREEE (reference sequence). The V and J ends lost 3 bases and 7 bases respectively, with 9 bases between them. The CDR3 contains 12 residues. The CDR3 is CASSSLANTQYF. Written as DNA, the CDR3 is TGTGCCAGCAGCTCCCTAGCCAATACGCAGTATTTT.

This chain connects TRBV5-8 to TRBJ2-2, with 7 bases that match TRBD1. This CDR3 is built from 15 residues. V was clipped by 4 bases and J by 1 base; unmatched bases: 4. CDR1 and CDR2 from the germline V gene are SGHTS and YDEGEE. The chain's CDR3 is CASSRTGMNTGELFF. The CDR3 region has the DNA TGTGCCAGCAGCCGGACAGGCATGAACACCGGGGAGCTGTTTTTT.

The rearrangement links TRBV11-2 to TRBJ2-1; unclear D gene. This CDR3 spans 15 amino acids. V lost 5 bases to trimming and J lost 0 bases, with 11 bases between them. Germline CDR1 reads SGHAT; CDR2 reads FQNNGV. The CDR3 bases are TGTGCCAGCAGCAACTCGGGTAACTCCTACAATGAGCAGTTCTTC. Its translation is CASSNSGNSYNEQFF.